The T cell receptor beta chain under discussion was sequenced for a study of blood T cells in healthy people across ages. Study results and limitations: Since the PBMCs were unsorted, naive and antigen-experienced cells could not be conclusively compared. Among long-lived donors, naive CD4+ cells were more numerous and diversity higher than in aged donors.

This clonotype has only a few counts. Its antigen is currently unknown. PCR was performed a second time for roughly 7 to 12 cycles using a sample-barcoded 5' primer and a J-beta primer mix. TCRdb called the 5' RACE reads again in MiXCR, with one record for every CDR3 protein. The table records fewer than 1.5 million distinct CDR3 sequences, 42% of them present only once. CDR1 is SGHTA and CDR2 is FQGTGA in the germline V gene. The length of the CDR3 is 15 residues. The V gene end was trimmed by 5 bases and the J gene end by 2 bases; junction bases not matched to a gene: 9. The sample taken for sequencing was blood. The clonotype was recovered from a woman younger than 35 in good health. The V and J genes are TRBV7-3 and TRBJ2-7; 7 bases line up with TRBD2. Written as DNA, the CDR3 is TGTGCCAGCAGCACACAAGCGGGATATACCTACGAGCAGTACTTC. Translation gives CASSTQAGYTYEQYF.